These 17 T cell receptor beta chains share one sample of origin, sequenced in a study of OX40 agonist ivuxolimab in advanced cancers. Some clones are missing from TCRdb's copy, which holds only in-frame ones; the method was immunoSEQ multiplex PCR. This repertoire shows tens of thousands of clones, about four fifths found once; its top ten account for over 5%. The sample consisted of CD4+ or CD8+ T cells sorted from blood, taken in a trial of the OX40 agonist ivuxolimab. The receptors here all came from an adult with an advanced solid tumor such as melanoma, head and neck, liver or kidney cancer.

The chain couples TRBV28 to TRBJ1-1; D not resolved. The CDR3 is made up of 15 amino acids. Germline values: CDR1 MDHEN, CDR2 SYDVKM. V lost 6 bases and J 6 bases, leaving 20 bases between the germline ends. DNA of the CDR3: TGTGCCAGCAGACTCCCTCTTTCGGAGGGCGCTGAAGCTTTCTTT. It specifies CASRLPLSEGAEAFF.

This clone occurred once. This chain's CDR3 is CASSHPQKASEAFF. The DNA for the CDR3 is TGCGCCAGCAGCCATCCGCAAAAAGCCAGTGAAGCTTTCTTT. This chain connects TRBV4-1 to TRBJ1-1; D remains ambiguous. V was trimmed by 3 bases and J by 7 bases, leaving 15 bases between them. Germline V gene lookup returns CDR1 MGHRA and CDR2 YSYEKL. This CDR3 is built from 14 residues.

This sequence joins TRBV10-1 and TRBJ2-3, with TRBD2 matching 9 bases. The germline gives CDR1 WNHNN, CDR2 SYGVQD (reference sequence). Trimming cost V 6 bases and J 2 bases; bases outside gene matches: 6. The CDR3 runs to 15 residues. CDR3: CASSVLAGDTDTQYF. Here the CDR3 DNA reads TGCGCCAGCAGCGTACTAGCGGGTGACACAGATACGCAGTATTTT.

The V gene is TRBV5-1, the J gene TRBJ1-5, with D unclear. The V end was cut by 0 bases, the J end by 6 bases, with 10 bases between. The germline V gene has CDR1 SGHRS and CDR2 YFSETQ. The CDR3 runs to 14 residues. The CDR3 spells CASSLVGEGQPQHF. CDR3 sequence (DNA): TGCGCCAGCAGCTTGGTTGGGGAGGGTCAGCCCCAGCATTTT.

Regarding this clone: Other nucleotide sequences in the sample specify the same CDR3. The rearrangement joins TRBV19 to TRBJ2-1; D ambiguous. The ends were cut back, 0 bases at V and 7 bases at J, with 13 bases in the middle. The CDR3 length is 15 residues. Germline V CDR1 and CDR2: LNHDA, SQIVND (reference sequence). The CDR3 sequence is CASSIELVVRNEQFF. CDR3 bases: TGTGCCAGTAGTATAGAGTTGGTTGTTCGAAATGAGCAGTTCTTC.

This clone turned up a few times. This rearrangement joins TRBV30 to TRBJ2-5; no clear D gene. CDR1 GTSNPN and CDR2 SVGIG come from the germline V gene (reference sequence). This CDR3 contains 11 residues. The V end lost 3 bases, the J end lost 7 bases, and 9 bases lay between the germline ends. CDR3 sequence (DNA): TGTGCCTGGAGCCCCCCTGGGACCCAGTACTTC. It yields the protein CAWSPPGTQYF.

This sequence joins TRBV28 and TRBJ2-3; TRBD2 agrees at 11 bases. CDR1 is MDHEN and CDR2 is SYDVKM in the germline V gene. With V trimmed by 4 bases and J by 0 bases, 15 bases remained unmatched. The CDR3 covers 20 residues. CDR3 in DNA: TGTGCCAGCAGTTCCCCGTTTCCGGGACTAGCGGTTACTAGCACAGATACGCAGTATTTT. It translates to CASSSPFPGLAVTSTDTQYF.

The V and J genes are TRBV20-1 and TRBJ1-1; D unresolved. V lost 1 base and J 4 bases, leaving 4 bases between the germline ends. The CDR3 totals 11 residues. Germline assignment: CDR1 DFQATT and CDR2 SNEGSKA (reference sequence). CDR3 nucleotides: TGCAGTGCTAGAGCGGGCACTGAAGCTTTCTTT. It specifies CSARAGTEAFF.

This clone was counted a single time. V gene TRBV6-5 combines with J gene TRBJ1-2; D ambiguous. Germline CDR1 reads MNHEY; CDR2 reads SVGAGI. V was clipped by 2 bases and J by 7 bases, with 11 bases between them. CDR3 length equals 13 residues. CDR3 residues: CASSYGAYGGYTF. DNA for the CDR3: TGTGCCAGCAGTTACGGTGCCTACGGTGGCTACACCTTC.

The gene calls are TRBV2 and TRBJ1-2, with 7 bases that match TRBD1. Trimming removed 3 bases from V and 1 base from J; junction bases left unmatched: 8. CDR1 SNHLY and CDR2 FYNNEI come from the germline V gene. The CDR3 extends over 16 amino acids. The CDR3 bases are TGTGCCAGCAGTGAGAGCCGGGACAGAATTAACTATGGCTACACCTTC. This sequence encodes CASSESRDRINYGYTF.

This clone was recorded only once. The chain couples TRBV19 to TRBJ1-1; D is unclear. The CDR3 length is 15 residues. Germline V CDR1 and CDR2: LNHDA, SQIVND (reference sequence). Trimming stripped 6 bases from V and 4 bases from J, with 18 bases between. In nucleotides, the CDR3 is TGTGCCAGTAGGCGATCGGCTTTTGACCGCACTGAAGCTTTCTTT. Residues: CASRRSAFDRTEAFF.

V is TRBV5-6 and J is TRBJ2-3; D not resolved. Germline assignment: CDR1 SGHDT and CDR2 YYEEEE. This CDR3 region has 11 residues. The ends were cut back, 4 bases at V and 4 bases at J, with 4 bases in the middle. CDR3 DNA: TGTGCCAGCAGCCTAGCAGATACGCAGTATTTT. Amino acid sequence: CASSLADTQYF. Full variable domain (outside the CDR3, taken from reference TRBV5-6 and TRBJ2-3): DAGVTQSPTHLIKTRGQQVTLRCSPKSGHDTVSWYQQALGQGPQFIFQYYEEEERQRGNFPDRFSGHQFPNYSSELNVNALLLGDSALYLCASSLADTQYFGPGTRLTVL.

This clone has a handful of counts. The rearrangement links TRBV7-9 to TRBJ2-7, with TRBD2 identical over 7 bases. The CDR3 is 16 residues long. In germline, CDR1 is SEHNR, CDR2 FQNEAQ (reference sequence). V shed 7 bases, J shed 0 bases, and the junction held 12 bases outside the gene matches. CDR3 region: CASTAGSGGGSYEQYF. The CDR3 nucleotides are TGTGCCAGCACCGCGGGGTCAGGCGGGGGCTCCTACGAGCAGTACTTC.

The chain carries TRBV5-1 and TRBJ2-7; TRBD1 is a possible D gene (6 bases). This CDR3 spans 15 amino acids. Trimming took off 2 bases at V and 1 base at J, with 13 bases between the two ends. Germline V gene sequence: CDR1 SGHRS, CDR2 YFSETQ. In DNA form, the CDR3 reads TGCGCCAGCAGCTTTTCCTCGGGACAATCCTACGAGCAGTACTTC. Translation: CASSFSSGQSYEQYF.

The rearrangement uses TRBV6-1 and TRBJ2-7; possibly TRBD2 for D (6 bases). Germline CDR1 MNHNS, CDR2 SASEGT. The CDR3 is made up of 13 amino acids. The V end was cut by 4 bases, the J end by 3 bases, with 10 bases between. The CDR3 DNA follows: TGTGCCAGCAGTGTGCAGGGACTCTACGAGCAGTACGTC. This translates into CASSVQGLYEQYV.

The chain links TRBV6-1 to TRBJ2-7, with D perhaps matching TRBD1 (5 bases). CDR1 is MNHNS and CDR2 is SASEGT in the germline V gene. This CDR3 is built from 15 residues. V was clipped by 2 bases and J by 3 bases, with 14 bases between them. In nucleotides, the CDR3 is TGTGCCAGCAGTGAATTTATGGGCCAGGGCTACGAGCAGTACGTC. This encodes CASSEFMGQGYEQYV.

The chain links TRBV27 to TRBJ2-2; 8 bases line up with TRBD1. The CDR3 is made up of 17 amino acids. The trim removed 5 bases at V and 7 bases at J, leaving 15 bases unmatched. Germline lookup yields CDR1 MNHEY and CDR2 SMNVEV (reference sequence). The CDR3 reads CASSPITFDRGHGELFF. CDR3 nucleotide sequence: TGTGCCAGCAGTCCAATCACCTTTGACAGGGGCCACGGGGAGCTGTTTTTT.